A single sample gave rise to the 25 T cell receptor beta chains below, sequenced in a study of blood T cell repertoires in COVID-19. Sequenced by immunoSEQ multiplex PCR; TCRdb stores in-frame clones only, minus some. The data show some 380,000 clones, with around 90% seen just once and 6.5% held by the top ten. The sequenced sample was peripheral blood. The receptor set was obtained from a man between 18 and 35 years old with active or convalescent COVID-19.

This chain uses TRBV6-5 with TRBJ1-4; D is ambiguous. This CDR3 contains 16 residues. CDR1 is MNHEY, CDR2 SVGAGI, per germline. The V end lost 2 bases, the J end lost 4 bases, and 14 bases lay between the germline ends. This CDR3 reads CASSYTKRGFNEKLFF. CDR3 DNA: TGTGCCAGCAGTTACACTAAGAGAGGGTTTAATGAAAAACTGTTTTTT.

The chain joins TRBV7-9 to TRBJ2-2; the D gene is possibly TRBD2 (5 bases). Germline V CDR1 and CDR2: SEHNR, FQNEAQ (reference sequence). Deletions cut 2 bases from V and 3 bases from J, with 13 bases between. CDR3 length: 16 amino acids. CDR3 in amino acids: CASSLSSGGHTGELFF. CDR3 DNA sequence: TGTGCCAGCAGCTTATCTTCAGGAGGTCACACCGGGGAGCTGTTTTTT.

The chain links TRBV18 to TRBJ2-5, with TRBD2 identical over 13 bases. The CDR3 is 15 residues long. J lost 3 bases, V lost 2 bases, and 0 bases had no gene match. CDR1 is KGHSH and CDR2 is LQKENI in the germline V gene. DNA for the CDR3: TGTGCCAGCTCACCAGGGACTAGCGGGGAAGAGACCCAGTACTTC. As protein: CASSPGTSGEETQYF.

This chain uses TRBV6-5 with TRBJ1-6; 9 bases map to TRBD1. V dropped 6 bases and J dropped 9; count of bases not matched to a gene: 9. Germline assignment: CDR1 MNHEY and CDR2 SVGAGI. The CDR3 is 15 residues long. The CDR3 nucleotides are TGTGCCAGCAGCCGCGGACAGGGGAGAGGTTCACCCCTCCACTTT. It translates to CASSRGQGRGSPLHF.

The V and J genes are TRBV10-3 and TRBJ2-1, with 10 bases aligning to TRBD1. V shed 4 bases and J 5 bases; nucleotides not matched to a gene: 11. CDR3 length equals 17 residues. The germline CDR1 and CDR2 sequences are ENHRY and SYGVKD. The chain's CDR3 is CAISAGLGQGGNNEQFF. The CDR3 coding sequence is TGTGCCATCAGTGCGGGCCTTGGACAGGGGGGGAACAATGAGCAGTTCTTC.

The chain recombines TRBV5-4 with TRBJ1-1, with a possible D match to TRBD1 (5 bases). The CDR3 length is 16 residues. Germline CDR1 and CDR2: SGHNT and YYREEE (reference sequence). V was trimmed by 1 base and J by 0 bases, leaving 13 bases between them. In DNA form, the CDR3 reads TGTGCCAGCAGCTTGCTGGGGCGAGAAATGAACACTGAAGCTTTCTTT. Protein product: CASSLLGREMNTEAFF.

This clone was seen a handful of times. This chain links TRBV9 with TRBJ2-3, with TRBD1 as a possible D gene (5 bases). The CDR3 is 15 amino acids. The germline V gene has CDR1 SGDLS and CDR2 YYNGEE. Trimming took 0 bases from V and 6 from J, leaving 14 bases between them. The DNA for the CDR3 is TGTGCCAGCAGCGTAGAAGGGGTAGGTCCCGATACGCAGTATTTT. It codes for CASSVEGVGPDTQYF.

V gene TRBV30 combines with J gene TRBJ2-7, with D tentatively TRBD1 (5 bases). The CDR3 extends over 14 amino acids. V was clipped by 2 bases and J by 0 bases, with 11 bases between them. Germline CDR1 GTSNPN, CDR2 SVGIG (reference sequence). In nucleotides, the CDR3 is TGTGCCTGGAGTCAGGGTCCCAGCTCCTACGAGCAGTACTTC. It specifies CAWSQGPSSYEQYF.

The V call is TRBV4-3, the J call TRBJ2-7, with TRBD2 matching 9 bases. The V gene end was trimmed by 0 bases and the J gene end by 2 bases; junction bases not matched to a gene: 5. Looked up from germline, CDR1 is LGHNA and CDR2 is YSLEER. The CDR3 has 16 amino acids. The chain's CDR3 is CASSQDYTSGPYEQYF. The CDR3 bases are TGCGCCAGCAGCCAAGATTACACTAGCGGGCCCTACGAGCAGTACTTC.

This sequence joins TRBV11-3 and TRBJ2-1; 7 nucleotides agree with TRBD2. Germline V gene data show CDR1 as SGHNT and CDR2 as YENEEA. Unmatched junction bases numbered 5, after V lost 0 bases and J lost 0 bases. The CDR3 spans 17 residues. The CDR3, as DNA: TGTGCCAGCAGCTTAGAATACGGCGGGAGCTCCTACAATGAGCAGTTCTTC. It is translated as CASSLEYGGSSYNEQFF.

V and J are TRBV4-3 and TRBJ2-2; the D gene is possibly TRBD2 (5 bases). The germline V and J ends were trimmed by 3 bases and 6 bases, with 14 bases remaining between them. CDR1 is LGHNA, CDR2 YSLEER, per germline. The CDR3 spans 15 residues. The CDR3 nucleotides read TGCGCCAGCAGCCAGGGTGGGAGAGAATCCGGGGAGCTGTTTTTT. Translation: CASSQGGRESGELFF.

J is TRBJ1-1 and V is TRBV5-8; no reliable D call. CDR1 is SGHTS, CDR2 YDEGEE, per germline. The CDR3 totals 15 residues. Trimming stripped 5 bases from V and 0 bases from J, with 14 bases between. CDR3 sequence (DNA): TGTGCCAGCAGATCGGGTCGTCAAATGAACACTGAAGCTTTCTTT. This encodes CASRSGRQMNTEAFF.

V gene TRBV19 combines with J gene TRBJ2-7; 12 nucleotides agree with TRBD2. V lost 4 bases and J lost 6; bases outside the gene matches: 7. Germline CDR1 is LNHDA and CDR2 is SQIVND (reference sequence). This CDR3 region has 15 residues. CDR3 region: CASSTQTSGSAEQYF. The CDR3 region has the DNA TGTGCCAGTAGTACCCAGACTAGCGGGAGTGCCGAGCAGTACTTC.

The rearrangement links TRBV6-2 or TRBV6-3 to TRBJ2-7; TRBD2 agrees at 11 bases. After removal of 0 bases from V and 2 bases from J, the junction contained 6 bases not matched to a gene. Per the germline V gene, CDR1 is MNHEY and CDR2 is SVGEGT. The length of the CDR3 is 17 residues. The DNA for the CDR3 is TGTGCCAGCAGTTACTCGGGGGGACTAGCGGAGACCTACGAGCAGTACTTC. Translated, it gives CASSYSGGLAETYEQYF.

The CDR3 bases are TGTGCCAGCAGCGTTGAGATGAGATCTGGCTACACCTTC. Its translation is CASSVEMRSGYTF. The chain joins TRBV9 to TRBJ1-2; D ambiguous. V was pared by 2 bases and J by 7 bases, with 12 bases between. Germline-derived CDR1 and CDR2 are SGDLS and YYNGEE. The CDR3 length is 13 residues. Full variable domain (outside the CDR3, taken from reference TRBV9 and TRBJ1-2): DSGVTQTPKHLITATGQRVTLRCSPRSGDLSVYWYQQSLDQGLQFLIQYYNGEERAKGNILERFSAQQFPDLHSELNLSSLELGDSALYFCASSVEMRSGYTFGSGTRLTVV.

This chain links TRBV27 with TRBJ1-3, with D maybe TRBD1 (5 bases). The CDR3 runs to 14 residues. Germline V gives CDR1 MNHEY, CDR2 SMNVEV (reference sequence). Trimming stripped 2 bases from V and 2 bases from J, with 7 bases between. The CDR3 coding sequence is TGTGCCAGCAGTTTAGGGGGGGCTGGAAACACCATATATTTT. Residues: CASSLGGAGNTIYF.

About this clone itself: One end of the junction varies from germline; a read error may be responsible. The DNA for the CDR3 is TGTGCCGGCAGCGCCCCGGTCGGCTCTGGAAACACCATATATTTT. Translation gives CAGSAPVGSGNTIYF. The chain combines TRBV9 with TRBJ1-3, with D uncertain. The CDR3 length is 15 residues. The germline gives CDR1 SGDLS, CDR2 YYNGEE.

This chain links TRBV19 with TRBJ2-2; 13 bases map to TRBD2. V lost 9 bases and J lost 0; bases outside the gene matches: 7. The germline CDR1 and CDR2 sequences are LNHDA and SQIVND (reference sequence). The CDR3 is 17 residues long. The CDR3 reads CASRGTSGTPNTGELFF. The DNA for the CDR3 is TGTGCCAGCAGGGGGACTAGCGGGACCCCGAACACCGGGGAGCTGTTTTTT. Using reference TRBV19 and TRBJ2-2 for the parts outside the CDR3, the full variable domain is DGGITQSPKYLFRKEGQNVTLSCEQNLNHDAMYWYRQDPGQGLRLIYYSQIVNDFQKGDIAEGYSVSREKKESFPLTVTSAQKNPTAFYLCASRGTSGTPNTGELFFGEGSRLTVL.

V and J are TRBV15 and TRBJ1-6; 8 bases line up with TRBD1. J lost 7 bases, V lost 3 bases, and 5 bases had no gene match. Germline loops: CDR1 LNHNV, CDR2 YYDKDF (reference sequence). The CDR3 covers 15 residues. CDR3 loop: CATSSIPGGNSPLHF. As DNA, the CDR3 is TGTGCCACCAGCAGTATTCCAGGGGGCAATTCACCCCTCCACTTT.

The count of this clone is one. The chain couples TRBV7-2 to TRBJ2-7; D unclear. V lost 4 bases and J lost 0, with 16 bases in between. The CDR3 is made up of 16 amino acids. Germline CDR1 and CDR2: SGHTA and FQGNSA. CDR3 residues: CASSSKVAFSSYEQYF. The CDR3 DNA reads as TGTGCCAGCAGCTCCAAGGTAGCCTTTAGCTCCTACGAGCAGTACTTC.

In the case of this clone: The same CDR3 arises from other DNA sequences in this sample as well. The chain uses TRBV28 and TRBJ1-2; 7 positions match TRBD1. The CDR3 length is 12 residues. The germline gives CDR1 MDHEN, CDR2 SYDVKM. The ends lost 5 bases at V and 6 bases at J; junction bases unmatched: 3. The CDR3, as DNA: TGTGCCAGCAGTCCTGACAGGGATGGCTACACCTTC. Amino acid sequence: CASSPDRDGYTF.

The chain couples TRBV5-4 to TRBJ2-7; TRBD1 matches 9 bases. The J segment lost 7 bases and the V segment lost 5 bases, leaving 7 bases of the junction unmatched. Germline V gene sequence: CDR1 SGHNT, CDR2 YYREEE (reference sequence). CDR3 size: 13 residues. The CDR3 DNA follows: TGTGCCAGCAGACCCGGGACAGGGATTGAGCAGTACTTC. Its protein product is CASRPGTGIEQYF. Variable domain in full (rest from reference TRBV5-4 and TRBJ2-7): ETGVTQSPTHLIKTRGQQVTLRCSSQSGHNTVSWYQQALGQGPQFIFQYYREEENGRGNFPPRFSGLQFPNYSSELNVNALELDDSALYLCASRPGTGIEQYFGPGTRLTVT.

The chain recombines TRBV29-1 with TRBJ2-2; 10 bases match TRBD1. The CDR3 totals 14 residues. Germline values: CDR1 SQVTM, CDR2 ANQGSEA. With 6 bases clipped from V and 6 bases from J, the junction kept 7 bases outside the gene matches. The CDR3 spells CSVAGTGESGELFF. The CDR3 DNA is TGCAGCGTCGCTGGGACAGGGGAGTCCGGGGAGCTGTTTTTT.

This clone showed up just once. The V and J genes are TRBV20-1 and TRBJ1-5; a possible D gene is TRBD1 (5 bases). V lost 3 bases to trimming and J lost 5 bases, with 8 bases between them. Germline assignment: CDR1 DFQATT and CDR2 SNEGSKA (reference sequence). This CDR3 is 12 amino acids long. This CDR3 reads CSASRGDQPQHF. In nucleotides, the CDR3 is TGCAGTGCTAGTCGGGGGGATCAGCCCCAGCATTTT.

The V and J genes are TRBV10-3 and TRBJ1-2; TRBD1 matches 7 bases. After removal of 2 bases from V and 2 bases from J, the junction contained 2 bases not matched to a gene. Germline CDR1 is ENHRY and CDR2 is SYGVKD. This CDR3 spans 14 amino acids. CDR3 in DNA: TGTGCCATCAGTGAGGTCAGGGGGAACTATGGCTACACCTTC. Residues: CAISEVRGNYGYTF.